The clone carrying this T cell receptor (beta chain) was recorded once. The length of the CDR3 is 15 residues. Trimming at V came to 5 bases and at J to 2 bases, leaving 3 bases not matched to a gene. Germline CDR1 SGHTA, CDR2 FQGNSA. This entry comes from a study of blood T cell repertoires in COVID-19. In the original processing: Amplified reference gene primers provided the basis for estimating nucleated cell counts. Clones were sequenced by immunoSEQ multiplex PCR, and TCRdb holds only the in-frame ones, with some missing. V, J and clone size are taken as reported in that table, and D and trimming were inferred from the DNA itself. The sample includes about 26,000 clones, approximately 82% of them seen just once.

The specimen sequenced was peripheral blood. The rearrangement links TRBV7-2 to TRBJ2-3, with 11 bases fitting TRBD2. The origin of this receptor is a human donor in a cohort sampled during active COVID-19. The DNA for the CDR3 is TGTGCCAGCAGCCTACTAGCGGGGGACACAGATACGCAGTATTTT. This sequence encodes CASSLLAGDTDTQYF.